A single sample is the source of the 9 T cell receptor beta chains below, sequenced in a study of identical twins. TCRdb reprocessed the 5' RACE reads with MiXCR, giving one entry per CDR3 protein. The sample lists fewer than 550,000 distinct CDR3 sequences, roughly an eighth occurring once. These data also formed part of another study, on yellow fever vaccine responses in identical twins.

The sample comprised CD4+ T cells sorted from blood. These receptors all come from a woman aged 18-29 years in good health.

Only a few counts were recorded for this clonotype. The chain couples TRBV11-3 to TRBJ2-7; 11 bases align to TRBD1. Germline CDR1 and CDR2: SGHNT and YENEEA. With V trimmed by 5 bases and J by 0 bases, 3 bases remained unmatched. The CDR3 extends over 15 amino acids. The CDR3 reads CASSMGQGGSYEQYF. The CDR3 DNA is TGTGCCAGCAGCATGGGACAGGGGGGCTCCTACGAGCAGTACTTC.

The chain has TRBV24-1 and TRBJ2-1; D call uncertain. There are 14 residues in the CDR3. Trimming removed 3 bases from V and 0 bases from J, with 5 bases in between. Germline V gene sequence: CDR1 KGHDR, CDR2 SFDVKD. Here the CDR3 DNA reads TGTGCCACCAGTGATGGCCTCTCCTACAATGAGCAGTTCTTC. Its translation is CATSDGLSYNEQFF.

This clonotype appeared many times. The chain employs TRBV7-3 and TRBJ2-5; D is ambiguous. The CDR3 totals 14 residues. The germline V gene has CDR1 SGHTA and CDR2 FQGTGA. Trimming shortened V by 5 bases and J by 5 bases, and 15 bases separated the two germline ends. CDR3 sequence (DNA): TGTGCCAGCAGCCATTTTGCAACAGATGAGACCCAGTACTTC. Protein product: CASSHFATDETQYF.

This clonotype occurred many times. This chain links TRBV7-9 with TRBJ2-7; TRBD2 might be the D (7 bases). Germline V gives CDR1 SEHNR, CDR2 FQNEAQ (reference sequence). The V and J ends lost 5 bases and 3 bases respectively, with 17 bases between them. This CDR3 comprises 15 residues. As DNA, the CDR3 is TGTGCCAGCAGCAAATACAGGGAGGGGTACTACGAGCAGTACTTC. Its translation: CASSKYREGYYEQYF.

A few counts support this clonotype. The V call is TRBV28, the J call TRBJ1-3, with D perhaps TRBD1 (6 bases). Per germline, CDR1 MDHEN and CDR2 SYDVKM. The V and J ends lost 3 bases and 0 bases respectively, with 9 bases between them. The CDR3 consists of 15 residues. CDR3 in amino acids: CASSLGHLSGNTIYF. As DNA, the CDR3 is TGTGCCAGCAGTTTGGGACATCTCTCTGGAAACACCATATATTTT.

The chain couples TRBV5-5 to TRBJ2-4; 9 bases are shared with TRBD1. The CDR3 covers 15 residues. J was trimmed by 1 base and V by 3 bases; bases with no gene match: 2. The germline V gene has CDR1 SGHKS and CDR2 YYEKEE (reference sequence). The CDR3 is CASSWTGVAKNIQYF. CDR3 DNA: TGTGCCAGCAGCTGGACAGGGGTGGCCAAAAACATTCAGTACTTC.

The chain combines TRBV19 with TRBJ2-1; either TRBD1 or TRBD2 may fit D (5 bases each). The V end was cut by 3 bases, the J end by 7 bases, with 10 bases between. Germline V gene lookup returns CDR1 LNHDA and CDR2 SQIVND (reference sequence). The length of the CDR3 is 13 residues. The CDR3 DNA reads TGTGCCAGTAGTATTCGGGGCAGAAATGAGCAGTTCTTC. It encodes CASSIRGRNEQFF.

This clonotype showed up just a few times. The chain uses TRBV5-1 and TRBJ2-1, with D unclear. V was clipped by 5 bases and J by 0 bases, with 12 bases between them. Germline CDR1 SGHRS, CDR2 YFSETQ. The CDR3 runs 15 residues. Here the CDR3 reads CASSLTYSSYNEQFF. The DNA of the CDR3 is TGCGCCAGCAGTCTTACTTATAGCTCCTACAATGAGCAGTTCTTC.

V is TRBV11-2 and J is TRBJ2-3, with D possibly TRBD1 on 6 matching bases. Germline V CDR1 and CDR2: SGHAT, FQNNGV. V was pared by 8 bases and J by 3 bases, with 21 bases between. There are 16 residues in the CDR3. CDR3 protein: CASGATGLYGTDTQYF. CDR3 coding DNA: TGTGCCAGCGGAGCTACAGGGTTATACGGTACAGATACGCAGTATTTT. Drawing the rest from reference TRBV11-2 and TRBJ2-3, the complete variable domain is EAGVAQSPRYKIIEKRQSVAFWCNPISGHATLYWYQQILGQGPKLLIQFQNNGVVDDSQLPKDRFSAERLKGVDSTLKIQPAKLEDSAVYLCASGATGLYGTDTQYFGPGTRLTVL.